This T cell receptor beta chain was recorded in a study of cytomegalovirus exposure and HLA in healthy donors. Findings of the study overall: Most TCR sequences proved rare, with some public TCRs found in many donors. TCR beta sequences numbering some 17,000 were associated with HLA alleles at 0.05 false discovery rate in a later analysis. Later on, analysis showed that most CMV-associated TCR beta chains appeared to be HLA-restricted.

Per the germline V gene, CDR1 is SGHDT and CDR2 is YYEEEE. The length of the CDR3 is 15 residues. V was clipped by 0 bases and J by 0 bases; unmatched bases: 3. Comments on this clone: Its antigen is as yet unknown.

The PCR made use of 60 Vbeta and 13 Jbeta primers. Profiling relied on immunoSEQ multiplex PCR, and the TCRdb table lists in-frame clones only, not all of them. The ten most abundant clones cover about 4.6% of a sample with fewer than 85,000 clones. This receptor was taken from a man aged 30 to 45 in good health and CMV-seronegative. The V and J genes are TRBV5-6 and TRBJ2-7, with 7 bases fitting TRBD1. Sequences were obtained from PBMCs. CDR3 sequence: CASSLDWTGSYEQYF. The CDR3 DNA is TGTGCCAGCAGCTTGGACTGGACAGGCTCCTACGAGCAGTACTTC. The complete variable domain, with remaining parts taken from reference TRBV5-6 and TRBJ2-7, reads DAGVTQSPTHLIKTRGQQVTLRCSPKSGHDTVSWYQQALGQGPQFIFQYYEEEERQRGNFPDRFSGHQFPNYSSELNVNALLLGDSALYLCASSLDWTGSYEQYFGPGTRLTVT.